This T cell receptor (beta chain) was documented in a study of T cell repertoires in cytomegalovirus infection. Study summary: Carrying CMV and the relevant HLA type showed in public TCR beta signatures.

V dropped 3 bases and J dropped 9 bases, with 10 bases sitting between them. Germline CDR1 is SGDLS and CDR2 is YYNGEE. The CDR3 loop spans 13 amino acids. From the reads, TCRdb called clonotypes with MiXCR, one entry per CDR3 protein. This sample has about 160,000 distinct CDR3 sequences, with 17% found just once. The sample was CD8+ T cells from PBMCs. V and J are TRBV9 and TRBJ1-6; no firm D call. This sequence was found in a human donor in good health (CMV status not recorded). Some clones in this sample may be carry-over from other donors' samples. The CDR3 reads CASSAEGGSPLHF. CDR3 nucleotide sequence: TGTGCCAGCAGCGCCGAGGGTGGTTCACCCCTCCACTTT.